These T cell receptor beta chains were read from a single sample in a study of shared clonotypes between healthy human individuals. Profiled with immunoSEQ multiplex PCR; TCRdb holds only in-frame clones, not every one. The sample contains about 2 million clones, approximately 95% of which appear only once. Sample: naive CD8+ T cells sorted from blood. Receptors were obtained from a man between 18 and 29 years old in good health. Each CDR3 is given with its conserved first and last residue. D genes are given only for firm matches. A row's size may be missing; if present it is once, few, many or a size class.

j_call	cdr3_length	v_call	clone_size	d_call	cdr3_nt	cdr3_aa
TRBJ1-2	13	TRBV14	once	NA	TGTGCCAGCAGCCAAGGGACCTTCAACGGCTACACCTTC	CASSQGTFNGYTF
TRBJ1-2	14	TRBV19	once	TRBD1	TGTGCCAGTAGTATCAAGGGGGCTACTTATGGCTACACCTTC	CASSIKGATYGYTF
TRBJ2-1	14	TRBV7-9	NA	TRBD2	TGTGCCAGCAGCTTGACTAGCGGGTGGAATGAGCAGTTCTTC	CASSLTSGWNEQFF
TRBJ2-7	13	TRBV27	NA	NA	TGTGCCAGCAGTTTAGCGGCAGGGTACGAGCAGTACTTC	CASSLAAGYEQYF
TRBJ2-6	14	TRBV5-6	NA	NA	TGTGCCAGCAGCTTGTATGGGGGGGCCAACGTCCTGACTTTC	CASSLYGGANVLTF
TRBJ2-3	18	TRBV10-3	NA	TRBD2	TGTGCCATCAGTGACCCTGTTGGAGAGACTAGCGCCCTAGATACGCAGTATTTT	CAISDPVGETSALDTQYF
TRBJ2-2	16	TRBV28	NA	NA	TGTGCCAGCAGTTTAACCTCCCAGGGCAACACCGGGGAGCTGTTTTTT	CASSLTSQGNTGELFF
TRBJ2-1	13	TRBV29-1	NA	NA	TGCAGCGTTGATGGACTGGCTTCCAATGAGCAGTTCTTC	CSVDGLASNEQFF
TRBJ2-5	15	TRBV2	NA	NA	TGTGCCAGCAGTGAGGGGGCAGGTCTACAAGAGACCCAGTACTTC	CASSEGAGLQETQYF
TRBJ1-1	14	TRBV28	once	NA	TGTGCCAGCAGTTTAGGGGTCGGCAACACTGAAGCTTTCTTT	CASSLGVGNTEAFF
TRBJ2-3	15	TRBV6-6	NA	NA	TGTGCCAGCAGTTACGAAGCGTTTGGCACAGATACGCAGTATTTT	CASSYEAFGTDTQYF
TRBJ2-2	19	TRBV4-3	NA	TRBD2	TGCGCCAGCAGCCAACCCTTTAAGCTTACTAGCGGGTCCACCGGGGAGCTGTTTTTT	CASSQPFKLTSGSTGELFF
TRBJ1-1	12	TRBV29-1	NA	TRBD1	TGCAGCGTTATACCGGGACAGGCGGTACCTTTCTTT	CSVIPGQAVPFF
TRBJ2-5	14	TRBV10-2	NA	NA	TGCGCCAGCAGTGAAAGGACTAACCAAGAGACCCAGTACTTC	CASSERTNQETQYF
TRBJ2-1	14	TRBV6-6	NA	NA	TGTGCCAGTCAACCTTTGGGAGTTCTCAATGAGCAGTTCTTC	CASQPLGVLNEQFF
TRBJ1-5	12	TRBV12-5	NA	NA	TGTGCTAGTGGTTTGGGGGAACAGCCCCAGCATTTT	CASGLGEQPQHF
TRBJ2-1	15	TRBV7-9	NA	NA	TGTGCCAGCAGCTTAGCAGGCCAGGCCCCCCATGAGCAGTTCTTC	CASSLAGQAPHEQFF
TRBJ1-4	13	TRBV5-6	few	NA	TGTGCCAGCAGCTTGGGGTCCAATGAAAAACTGTTTTTT	CASSLGSNEKLFF
TRBJ1-1	13	TRBV6-5	NA	NA	TGTGCCAGCAGTTATAGATCGGGGATTGAAGCTTTCTTT	CASSYRSGIEAFF
TRBJ2-2	15	TRBV11-1	once	TRBD1	TGTGCCAGCAGCTCCGACAGGGTGGATACCGGGGAGCTGTTTTTT	CASSSDRVDTGELFF
TRBJ2-7	14	TRBV2	NA	TRBD2	TGTGCCAGCAGCCCACTAGCGGGAGGGCCCGAGCAGTACTTC	CASSPLAGGPEQYF
TRBJ2-2	15	TRBV5-4	NA	TRBD1	TGTGCCAGCAGCTTGGCCGGCAGGGGGAGCGGGGAGCTGTTTTTT	CASSLAGRGSGELFF
TRBJ1-1	11	TRBV20-1	NA	NA	TGCAGTGCTAGAGAGATTACTGAAGCTTTCTTT	CSAREITEAFF
TRBJ2-2	13	TRBV4-3	NA	NA	TGCGCCAGCAGCCAAGATGGATTCGGGGAGCTGTTTTTT	CASSQDGFGELFF
TRBJ2-5	16	TRBV10-2	NA	TRBD2	TGCGCCAGCAGTGAGAGGAGCGGGGGGACCCAAGAGACCCAGTACTTC	CASSERSGGTQETQYF
TRBJ2-1	14	TRBV5-6	NA	TRBD2	TGTGCCAGCAGCTTGGGACTAGCGATCAATGAGCAGTTCTTC	CASSLGLAINEQFF
TRBJ2-1	14	TRBV13	once	NA	TGTGCCAGCAGCTATAGGACCTCCTACAATGAGCAGTTCTTC	CASSYRTSYNEQFF
TRBJ1-2	13	TRBV7-3	few	NA	TGTGCCAGCAGCTCCCTGGCGGGGGAGGGCTACACCTTC	CASSSLAGEGYTF
TRBJ1-5	17	TRBV4-3	once	NA	TGCGCCAGCAGCCAAGATGTGGAGGGCTATAGCAATCAGCCCCAGCATTTT	CASSQDVEGYSNQPQHF
TRBJ2-5	15	TRBV30	NA	TRBD2	TGTGCCTGGAACCCTAGCGGGGGGTACCAAGAGACCCAGTACTTC	CAWNPSGGYQETQYF
TRBJ2-1	14	TRBV7-9	NA	TRBD1	TGTGCCAGCAGCCCTTGGACAGGGATTAATGAGCAGTTCTTC	CASSPWTGINEQFF
TRBJ1-2	14	TRBV9	NA	NA	TGTGCCAGCAGCGTAGGGGGAGGCTCCTATGGCTACACCTTC	CASSVGGGSYGYTF
TRBJ2-5	17	TRBV9	once	NA	TGTGCCAGCAGCGTAGGTAATGGAGGCAGAGGCCAAGAGACCCAGTACTTC	CASSVGNGGRGQETQYF
TRBJ1-6	15	TRBV27	NA	NA	TGTGCCAGCAGTTTCTTTAGCTCCTATAATTCACCCCTCCACTTT	CASSFFSSYNSPLHF
TRBJ1-6	14	TRBV27	NA	NA	TGTGCCAGCAGTTTCGGGACGGCTAATTCACCCCTCCACTTT	CASSFGTANSPLHF
TRBJ2-6	15	TRBV6-1	NA	TRBD2	TGTGCCAGCAGGGGAGGGAGTCCTGGGGCCAACGTCCTGACTTTC	CASRGGSPGANVLTF
TRBJ2-3	17	TRBV27	NA	TRBD1	TGTGCCAGCAGTACTCTCTCAGGACAGGGGGCCGCAGATACGCAGTATTTT	CASSTLSGQGAADTQYF
TRBJ2-1	15	TRBV11-3	NA	NA	TGTGCCAGCACCCTCCGGCGGAGGTCCTACAATGAGCAGTTCTTC	CASTLRRRSYNEQFF
TRBJ2-3	17	TRBV5-1	NA	TRBD1	TGCGCCAGCAGCTTGGAGGACAGGATGAGTGGAACAGATACGCAGTATTTT	CASSLEDRMSGTDTQYF
TRBJ1-2	15	TRBV6-5	NA	NA	TGTGCCAGCAGTTACTCGGGCGGTACGTCCTATGGCTACACCTTC	CASSYSGGTSYGYTF